The next 21 T cell receptor beta chains were all read from a single sample in a study of brain T cells in children with intractable seizures. This table comes from immunoSEQ multiplex PCR, and its TCRdb copy is limited to in-frame clones, with some not included. The data hold tens of thousands of clones, with approximately 94% observed a single time. The sequenced sample was peripheral blood, obtained at surgery. These TCRs come from a boy aged 5-17 years with focal cortical dysplasia and intractable seizures.

The chain carries TRBV27 and TRBJ1-2; D call uncertain. V was shortened by 6 bases and J by 0 bases, with 8 bases between the two germline ends. The CDR3 covers 13 residues. Germline V gene data show CDR1 as MNHEY and CDR2 as SMNVEV (reference sequence). The CDR3 nucleotides are TGTGCCAGCAGGGGAGTTGCTAACTATGGCTACACCTTC. It is translated as CASRGVANYGYTF.

V gene TRBV11-3 combines with J gene TRBJ2-7; D might be TRBD2 (6 bases). Looked up from germline, CDR1 is SGHNT and CDR2 is YENEEA. The CDR3 is 13 residues long. V shed 5 bases and J shed 5 bases, with 13 bases lying between them. The CDR3 sequence is CASSLGRGDEQYF. The CDR3 region has the DNA TGTGCCAGCAGCCTGGGGCGGGGAGACGAGCAGTACTTC.

The V gene is TRBV7-2, the J gene TRBJ2-7; 8 bases fit TRBD1. The germline CDR1 and CDR2 sequences are SGHTA and FQGNSA. This CDR3 spans 15 amino acids. V dropped 5 bases and J dropped 2; count of bases not matched to a gene: 8. CDR3 bases: TGTGCCAGCAGCAGCAGGGGGCCTGAACCCTACGAGCAGTACGTC. Amino acid sequence: CASSSRGPEPYEQYV.

This rearrangement joins TRBV5-1 to TRBJ2-7; 8 bases are shared with TRBD1. The germline V gene has CDR1 SGHRS and CDR2 YFSETQ. The trim removed 7 bases at V and 6 bases at J, leaving 0 bases unmatched. The CDR3 sequence is 10 residues long. CDR3 amino acids: CASGQGEQYV. CDR3 in DNA: TGCGCCAGCGGACAGGGCGAGCAGTACGTC.

The chain links TRBV29-1 to TRBJ1-6; D may be TRBD1 (5 bases). Trimming shortened V by 0 bases and J by 2 bases, and 11 bases separated the two germline ends. Per germline, CDR1 SQVTM and CDR2 ANQGSEA. The CDR3 loop spans 16 amino acids. This CDR3 is CSVEDPMTAYNSPLHF. CDR3 bases: TGCAGCGTTGAAGATCCGATGACAGCCTATAATTCACCCCTCCACTTT. Full variable domain (outside the CDR3, taken from reference TRBV29-1 and TRBJ1-6): SAVISQKPSRDICQRGTSLTIQCQVDSQVTMMFWYRQQPGQSLTLIATANQGSEATYESGFVIDKFPISRPNLTFSTLTVSNMSPEDSSIYLCSVEDPMTAYNSPLHFGNGTRLTVT.

The CDR3 loop reads CASSFTGGTYEQYF. The CDR3 DNA follows: TGCGCCAGCAGCTTTACAGGGGGAACCTACGAGCAGTACTTC. The rearrangement uses TRBV5-1 and TRBJ2-7; the match to TRBD1 covers 8 bases. The length of the CDR3 is 14 residues. CDR1 is SGHRS and CDR2 is YFSETQ in the germline V gene. V shed 2 bases and J 2 bases; nucleotides not matched to a gene: 3.

The chain uses TRBV7-6 and TRBJ1-1; D not certain. Germline V lookup: CDR1 SGHVS, CDR2 FNYEAQ. CDR3 size: 18 residues. The ends were cut back, 8 bases at V and 3 bases at J, with 28 bases in the middle. CDR3 sequence: CASYTYSFRGLVDTEAFF. The CDR3 coding sequence is TGTGCCAGCTATACATACTCATTCCGCGGTTTGGTGGACACTGAAGCTTTCTTT.

This clone has just a few counts. The CDR3 is CASSITAGDRANYGYTF. In DNA form, the CDR3 reads TGTGCCAGCAGTATTACCGCCGGGGACAGGGCTAACTATGGCTACACCTTC. The chain carries TRBV27 and TRBJ1-2, with TRBD1 matching 9 bases. The CDR3 runs to 17 residues. Germline V CDR1 and CDR2: MNHEY, SMNVEV (reference sequence). V lost 5 bases and J lost 0; bases outside the gene matches: 10.

The J gene is TRBJ1-3, the V gene TRBV11-2, with D possibly matching TRBD1 (6 bases). Germline assignment: CDR1 SGHAT and CDR2 FQNNGV. Between the trimmed V and J ends, which lost 4 bases and 0 bases, there was a span of 10 bases. This CDR3 is built from 15 residues. The CDR3 loop is CASSSTGISGNTIYF. CDR3 DNA: TGTGCCAGCAGCTCGACAGGTATCTCTGGAAACACCATATATTTT.

The chain combines TRBV11-2 with TRBJ2-7; D is ambiguous. Germline CDR1 reads SGHAT; CDR2 reads FQNNGV. This CDR3 comprises 13 residues. Trimming left V 2 bases short and J 3 bases short, with 8 bases between. The CDR3 DNA follows: TGTGCCAGCAGCTTATTGGGTCGCTACGAGCAGTACTTC. It is translated as CASSLLGRYEQYF.

CDR3 nucleotide sequence: TGTGCCAGCTCACCACGGGAAACTAGCGGGAGCTCCTACAATGAGCAGTTCTTC. This codes for CASSPRETSGSSYNEQFF. The chain is built from TRBV18 and TRBJ2-1; TRBD2 aligns across 11 bases. This CDR3 contains 18 residues. Germline V lookup: CDR1 KGHSH, CDR2 LQKENI. V shed 1 base and J 0 bases; nucleotides not matched to a gene: 5.

The J gene is TRBJ1-4, the V gene TRBV5-1, with 7 bases identical to TRBD1. The CDR3 consists of 14 residues. Germline-derived CDR1 and CDR2 are SGHRS and YFSETQ. V shed 1 base, J shed 3 bases, and the junction held 0 bases outside the gene matches. The CDR3 sequence: CASSLTGANEKLFF. The CDR3 DNA reads as TGCGCCAGCAGCTTGACAGGGGCTAATGAAAAACTGTTTTTT.

The chain carries TRBV24-1 and TRBJ2-2, with 8 bases aligning to TRBD2. This CDR3 has 19 residues. J was trimmed by 0 bases and V by 3 bases; bases with no gene match: 11. The germline V gene encodes CDR1 KGHDR and CDR2 SFDVKD. The CDR3, as DNA: TGTGCCACCAGTGATCGATATAGCGGGAAAACCGCGAACACCGGGGAGCTGTTTTTT. Translated: CATSDRYSGKTANTGELFF.

The J gene is TRBJ2-4, the V gene TRBV3-1 (or the pseudogene TRBV3-2), with 7 bases matching TRBD1. The CDR3 sequence is 17 residues long. The germline V gene has CDR1 LGHDT and CDR2 YNNKEL (reference sequence). The V segment lost 4 bases and the J segment 3 bases; nucleotides outside the gene matches: 12. This CDR3 reads CASSLHRDRGDKNIQYF. The CDR3 DNA is TGTGCCAGCAGCCTCCACCGGGACAGAGGGGACAAAAACATTCAGTACTTC.

CDR3 bases: TGCAGCGTTGAAACGGGGGGCTTAGGGCAGCCCCAGCATTTT. This encodes CSVETGGLGQPQHF. V is TRBV29-1 and J is TRBJ1-5; D perhaps matches TRBD1 (6 bases). The CDR3 is 14 amino acids. The germline gives CDR1 SQVTM, CDR2 ANQGSEA. V was pared by 2 bases and J by 7 bases, with 15 bases between.

The genes are TRBV27 and TRBJ2-7; no clear D. V gave up 6 bases and J gave up 3 bases, with 12 bases separating them. CDR1 is MNHEY, CDR2 SMNVEV, per germline (reference sequence). The CDR3 has 13 residues. The CDR3 protein is CASSVTESYEQYF. The DNA of the CDR3 is TGTGCCAGCAGCGTAACAGAAAGCTACGAGCAGTACTTC.

This chain uses TRBV5-4 with TRBJ2-3; D unresolved. V gave up 0 bases and J gave up 1 base, with 6 bases separating them. CDR1 is SGHNT, CDR2 YYREEE, per germline (reference sequence). The CDR3 covers 14 residues. For the CDR3, the DNA is TGTGCCAGCAGCTTGGCAGTGGGCACAGATACGCAGTATTTT. Its translation is CASSLAVGTDTQYF.

V is TRBV5-4 and J is TRBJ1-2; no clear D. CDR3 length equals 15 residues. CDR1 is SGHNT, CDR2 YYREEE, per germline (reference sequence). V dropped 0 bases and J dropped 6 bases, with 15 bases sitting between them. CDR3 in DNA: TGTGCCAGCAGCTTGGTAGGGCTTGTAGTAAATGGCTACACCTTC. This codes for CASSLVGLVVNGYTF.

The V gene is TRBV27, the J gene TRBJ1-1, with D hard to call. Germline V gene lookup returns CDR1 MNHEY and CDR2 SMNVEV (reference sequence). This CDR3 has 13 amino acids. Trimming left V 2 bases short and J 7 bases short, with 11 bases between. In nucleotides, the CDR3 is TGTGCCAGCAGTTTAAAAGGCGACCTTGAAGCTTTCTTT. Translation gives CASSLKGDLEAFF.

The rearrangement joins TRBV5-5 to TRBJ1-5; maybe TRBD1 (5 bases). CDR3 length equals 14 residues. Germline-derived CDR1 and CDR2 are SGHKS and YYEKEE (reference sequence). Trimming removed 3 bases at V and 4 bases at J, with 11 bases between. In nucleotides, the CDR3 is TGTGCCAGCAGCTCCGGGACGAATAATCAGCCCCAGCATTTT. Its protein product is CASSSGTNNQPQHF. Supplemented by reference TRBV5-5 and TRBJ1-5, the full variable domain reads DAGVTQSPTHLIKTRGQQVTLRCSPISGHKSVSWYQQVLGQGPQFIFQYYEKEERGRGNFPDRFSARQFPNYSSELNVNALLLGDSALYLCASSSGTNNQPQHFGDGTRLSIL.

This clone is a singleton in its sample. V gene TRBV28 combines with J gene TRBJ1-6; D uncertain. There are 15 residues in the CDR3. V was pared by 3 bases and J by 3 bases, with 9 bases between. The germline V gene encodes CDR1 MDHEN and CDR2 SYDVKM. Here the CDR3 reads CASSLGSYYNSPLHF. The CDR3 bases are TGTGCCAGCAGTTTGGGCAGCTACTATAATTCACCCCTCCACTTT. Looking up the rest from reference TRBV28 and TRBJ1-6 gives the full variable domain: DVKVTQSSRYLVKRTGEKVFLECVQDMDHENMFWYRQDPGLGLRLIYFSYDVKMKEKGDIPEGYSVSREKKERFSLILESASTNQTSMYLCASSLGSYYNSPLHFGNGTRLTVT.